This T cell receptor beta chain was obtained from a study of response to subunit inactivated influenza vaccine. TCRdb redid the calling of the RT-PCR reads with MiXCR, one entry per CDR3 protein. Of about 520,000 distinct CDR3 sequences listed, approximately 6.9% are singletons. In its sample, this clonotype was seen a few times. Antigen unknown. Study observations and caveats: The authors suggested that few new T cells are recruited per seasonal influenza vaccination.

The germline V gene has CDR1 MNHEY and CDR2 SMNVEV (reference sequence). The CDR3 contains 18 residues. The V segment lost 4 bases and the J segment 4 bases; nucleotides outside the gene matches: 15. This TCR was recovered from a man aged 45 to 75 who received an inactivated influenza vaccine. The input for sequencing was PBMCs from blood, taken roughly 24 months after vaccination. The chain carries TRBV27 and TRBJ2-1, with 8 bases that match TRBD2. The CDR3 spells CASSWRLAPRWVYNEQFF. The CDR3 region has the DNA TGTGCCAGCAGTTGGAGACTAGCGCCCCGATGGGTGTACAATGAGCAGTTCTTC.